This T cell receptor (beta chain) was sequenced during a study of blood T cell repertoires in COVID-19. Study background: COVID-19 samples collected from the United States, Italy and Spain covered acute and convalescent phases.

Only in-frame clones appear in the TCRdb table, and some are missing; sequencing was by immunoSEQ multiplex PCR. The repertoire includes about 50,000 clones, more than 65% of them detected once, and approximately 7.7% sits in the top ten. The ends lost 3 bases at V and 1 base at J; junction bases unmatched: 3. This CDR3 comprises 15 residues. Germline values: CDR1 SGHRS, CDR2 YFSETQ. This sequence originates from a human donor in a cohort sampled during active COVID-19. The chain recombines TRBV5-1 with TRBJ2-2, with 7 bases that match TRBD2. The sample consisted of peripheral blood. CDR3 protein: CASSSSGMNTGELFF. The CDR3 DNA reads TGCGCCAGCAGCTCAAGCGGGATGAACACCGGGGAGCTGTTTTTT.